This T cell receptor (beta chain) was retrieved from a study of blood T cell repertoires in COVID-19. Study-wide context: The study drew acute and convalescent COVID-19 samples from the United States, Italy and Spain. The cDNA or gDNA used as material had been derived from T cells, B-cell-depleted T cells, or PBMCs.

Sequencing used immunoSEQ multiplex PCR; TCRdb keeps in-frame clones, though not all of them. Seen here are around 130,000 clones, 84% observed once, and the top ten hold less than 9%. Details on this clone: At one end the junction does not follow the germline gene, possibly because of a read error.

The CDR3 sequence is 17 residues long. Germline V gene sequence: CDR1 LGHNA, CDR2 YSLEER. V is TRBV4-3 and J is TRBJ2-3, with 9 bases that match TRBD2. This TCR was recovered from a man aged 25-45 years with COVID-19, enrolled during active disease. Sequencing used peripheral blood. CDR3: CASSQDGSLAGTGTQYF. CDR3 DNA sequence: TGCGCCAGCAGCCAAGATGGTAGCCTAGCGGGAACAGGTACGCAGTATTTT.